A selection of T cell receptor beta chains follows, all from one sample in a study of early T cells in non-severe SARS-CoV-2 infection. TCRdb reprocessed the 5' RACE reads via MiXCR and lists one record per CDR3 protein. The repertoire includes about 22,000 distinct CDR3 sequences, about 3.7% of them detected once, and 4.5% to 7% sits in the top ten. Sequencing was carried out using whole blood. The source of these receptors is an adult who was a healthcare worker with PCR-confirmed SARS-CoV-2 infection or an uninfected control (not recorded which). Each CDR3 is given with its conserved first and last residue. The D gene is left open where the match is weak. Rows may omit the clone size; those that give it use once, few, many or a size class.

D gene,CDR3 length,J gene,clone size,V gene,CDR3 DNA,CDR3 protein
-,11,TRBJ2-3,many,TRBV29-1,TGCAGCGTTTTTACCCTCGATACGCAGTATTTT,CSVFTLDTQYF
-,13,TRBJ2-1,many,TRBV2,TGTGCCAGCAGCTCTAGCCTTTGGAATGAGCAGTTCTTC,CASSSSLWNEQFF
-,17,TRBJ2-1,many,TRBV5-4,TGTGCCAGCAGCCAGTTTATAGGTGGCAGGGTGCACAATGAGCAGTTCTTC,CASSQFIGGRVHNEQFF
-,15,TRBJ2-3,medium-sized,TRBV27,TGTGCCAGCAGTTTGGGAAACAGGCCCACAGATACGCAGTATTTT,CASSLGNRPTDTQYF
-,12,TRBJ1-5,medium-sized,TRBV29-1,TGCAGCGTTGGGGGGGTAGGACAGCCCCAGCATTTT,CSVGGVGQPQHF
TRBD1,14,TRBJ2-7,many,TRBV3-1,TGTGCCAGCAGCCAAGGGACAGGCTCCTACGAGCAGTACTTC,CASSQGTGSYEQYF
TRBD1,18,TRBJ1-1,medium-sized,TRBV11-3,TGTGCCAGCAGCTTATCTCCCGGGACAGGGAAAGGGAACACTGAAGCTTTCTTT,CASSLSPGTGKGNTEAFF
TRBD1,16,TRBJ2-2,many,TRBV5-6,TGTGCCAGCAGCCTGGACAGGGGGCCGAACACCGGGGAGCTGTTTTTT,CASSLDRGPNTGELFF
TRBD1,14,TRBJ1-2,many,TRBV5-1,TGCGCCAGCAGCTTGGGGGACAGGAACTATGGCTACACCTTC,CASSLGDRNYGYTF
TRBD2,16,TRBJ2-7,many,TRBV14,TGTGCCAGCAGCCCATTACTAGCGGCCTTCTCCTACGAGCAGTACTTC,CASSPLLAAFSYEQYF
-,15,TRBJ2-7,medium-sized,TRBV4-1,TGCGCCAGCAGGGCCATGACAGGCAGCTCCTACGAGCAGTACTTC,CASRAMTGSSYEQYF
-,14,TRBJ2-5,many,TRBV7-9,TGTGCCAGCGGCGCAGGAAGGTTGGGAGAGACCCAGTACTTC,CASGAGRLGETQYF
TRBD2,14,TRBJ2-7,many,TRBV11-2,TGTGCCAGGCCGAGGGCGGGAGGGTCCCTCGAGCAGTACTTC,CARPRAGGSLEQYF
-,13,TRBJ1-5,many,TRBV29-1,TGCAGCGTTGGGTGGGGCGGCAATCAGCCCCAGCATTTT,CSVGWGGNQPQHF
TRBD2,16,TRBJ2-2,many,TRBV13,TGTGCCAGCAGCAGACGTCCGGGGACTAGCACCGGGGAGCTGTTTTTT,CASSRRPGTSTGELFF
TRBD2,15,TRBJ2-1,many,TRBV11-3,TGTGCCAGCAGCTTAGGACTAGCGGCCATGAATGAGCAGTTCTTC,CASSLGLAAMNEQFF
TRBD2,13,TRBJ2-7,many,TRBV7-2,TGTGCCAGCAGCTCGACTAGCGACTACGAGCAGTACTTC,CASSSTSDYEQYF
-,15,TRBJ2-2,many,TRBV6-1,TGTGCCAGCAGTGAAGAAACAGGGAACACCGGGGAGCTGTTTTTT,CASSEETGNTGELFF
-,15,TRBJ2-6,many,TRBV5-4,TGTGCCAGCAGCCCCCCAGGGCCTGGGGCCAACGTCCTGACTTTC,CASSPPGPGANVLTF
-,12,TRBJ2-3,many,TRBV4-3,TGCGCCAGCAGCCAAGAAGACCATACGCAGTATTTT,CASSQEDHTQYF
TRBD2,17,TRBJ2-3,medium-sized,TRBV5-4,TGTGCCAGCAGCGTCGGACTAGCGGGGGCCCGCACAGATACGCAGTATTTT,CASSVGLAGARTDTQYF
-,10,TRBJ2-7,few,TRBV6-1,TGTGCCAGCAATGCCTACGAGCAGTACTTC,CASNAYEQYF
-,14,TRBJ2-7,-,TRBV7-3,TGTGCCAGCAGCTTCAACGCCTACTCCTACGAGCAGTACTTC,CASSFNAYSYEQYF
-,13,TRBJ1-4,many,TRBV18,TGTGCCAGCTCACCCACCTTTAATGAAAAACTGTTTTTT,CASSPTFNEKLFF
-,15,TRBJ2-1,medium-sized,TRBV12-3/TRBV12-4,TGTGCCAGCAGTCAGGGCGGACTACTCTACAATGAGCAGTTCTTC,CASSQGGLLYNEQFF
-,13,TRBJ2-7,many,TRBV10-3,TGTGCCACGACAAAGGGGGGTCAATACGAGCAGTACTTC,CATTKGGQYEQYF
TRBD1,17,TRBJ2-6,many,TRBV2,TGTGCCAGCAGCCTACAGGGGGCGCTTGGAGGGGCCAACGTCCTGACTTTC,CASSLQGALGGANVLTF
TRBD1,16,TRBJ1-5,medium-sized,TRBV20-1,TGCAGTGCTAGAGCTCGGACAGGGGGCAACAATCAGCCCCAGCATTTT,CSARARTGGNNQPQHF
-,14,TRBJ2-7,few,TRBV7-6,TGTGCCAGCAGCTTACATTCCTTTTATGACGAGCAGTACTTC,CASSLHSFYDEQYF
TRBD1,14,TRBJ1-5,many,TRBV5-1,TGCGCCAGCAGCTCTACAGGGGCACCCCAGCCCCAGCATTTT,CASSSTGAPQPQHF
-,15,TRBJ1-1,medium-sized,TRBV7-3,TGTGCCAGCAGCTTAACCCGAGGAGAGAACACTGAAGCTTTCTTT,CASSLTRGENTEAFF
-,13,TRBJ1-1,many,TRBV19,TGTGCCAGTAGCCCAGCCATGAACACTGAAGCTTTCTTT,CASSPAMNTEAFF